This T cell receptor (beta chain) was obtained from a study of T-cell reconstitution after alpha-beta-depleted transplantation in children. The CDR3 totals 14 residues. The ends were cut back, 4 bases at V and 6 bases at J, with 16 bases in the middle. Germline CDR1 SGHTS, CDR2 YDEGEE. Researchers prepared the TCRbeta library using unique molecular identifiers, the study reports. MiXCR was run by TCRdb on the PCR reads, yielding one entry per CDR3 protein. The data show roughly 200,000 distinct CDR3 sequences, about 11% seen once. Findings of the study overall: Expanded graft clones, several hundred of them, were reportedly the source of alpha-beta T cells about two months after transplant. After one year, T-cell counts and TCRbeta diversity mostly came from new T cells.

Of note for this clonotype: Its antigen is not identified.

The V call is TRBV5-8, the J call TRBJ1-1; D is possibly TRBD1 (5 bases). The TCR comes from a child under two years old with acute myeloid leukemia, due to receive a stem cell transplant. Sequenced here: PBMCs, sampled before TCRalphabeta/CD19-depleted stem cell transplant. CDR3 sequence: CASSHGTPASEAFF. In DNA, the CDR3 is TGTGCCAGCAGCCATGGGACGCCCGCTTCTGAAGCTTTCTTT.